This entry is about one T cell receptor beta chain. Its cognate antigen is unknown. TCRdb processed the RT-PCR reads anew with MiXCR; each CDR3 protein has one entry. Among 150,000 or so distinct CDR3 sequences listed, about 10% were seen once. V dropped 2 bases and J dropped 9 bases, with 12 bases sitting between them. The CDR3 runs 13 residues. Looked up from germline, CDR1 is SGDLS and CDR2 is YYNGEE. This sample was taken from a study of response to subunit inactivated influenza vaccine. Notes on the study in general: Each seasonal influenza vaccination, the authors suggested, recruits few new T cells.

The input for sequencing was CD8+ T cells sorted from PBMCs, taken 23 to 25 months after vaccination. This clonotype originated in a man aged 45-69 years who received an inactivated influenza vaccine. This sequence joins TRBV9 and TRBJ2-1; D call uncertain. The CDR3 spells CASSVVRVGEQFF. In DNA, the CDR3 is TGTGCCAGCAGCGTTGTTAGGGTTGGTGAGCAGTTCTTC.